These 26 T cell receptor beta chains were sequenced from one sample in a study of beta chain features in type 1 diabetes. The sequenced template was cDNA made from the entire isolated RNA. The assay was immunoSEQ multiplex PCR, and TCRdb's table has in-frame clones only and misses some. The top ten hold over 5.5% of the sample, which has about 320,000 clones, around 15% seen once. The sequenced sample consisted of central memory CD4+ T cells from blood. These TCRs come from a man aged 25-40 years in good health.

In this sample, this clone turned up a few times. V is TRBV6-1 and J is TRBJ2-7, with D perhaps being TRBD1 or TRBD2 (5 bases each). V was cut by 8 bases and J by 4 bases, with 15 bases left in between. Germline loops: CDR1 MNHNS, CDR2 SASEGT. There are 13 residues in the CDR3. DNA of the CDR3: TGTGCCAGCGGTCGGGGCCTTGGATACGAGCAGTACGTC. Its protein product is CASGRGLGYEQYV.

The V and J genes are TRBV18 and TRBJ2-2; 8 positions match TRBD1. CDR1 KGHSH and CDR2 LQKENI come from the germline V gene. The junction had 9 bases not matched to a gene; V was cut back by 6 bases and J by 0 bases. The CDR3 covers 17 residues. CDR3: CASSPDRGPTNTGELFF. The CDR3 DNA follows: TGTGCCAGCTCGCCTGACAGGGGCCCTACGAACACCGGGGAGCTGTTTTTT.

This clone occurred a few times. The genes are TRBV4-2 and TRBJ2-5; D is ambiguous. Per germline, CDR1 LGHNA and CDR2 YNFKEQ. V gave up 0 bases and J gave up 1 base, with 6 bases separating them. The CDR3 runs 14 residues. CDR3 sequence: CASSQDSTQETQYF. The CDR3 DNA sequence: TGTGCCAGCAGCCAAGATTCGACCCAAGAGACCCAGTACTTC.

There are a few counts of this clone. The chain links TRBV6-6 to TRBJ1-2, with D perhaps matching TRBD1 (5 bases). CDR1 and CDR2 (germline): MNHNY, SVGAGI (reference sequence). The CDR3 has 15 residues. With 5 bases removed from V and 8 bases from J, the gap between germline ends came to 21 bases. CDR3 sequence reads: CASSKGPSGAGGYTF. CDR3 sequence (DNA): TGTGCCAGCAGTAAGGGACCCTCAGGTGCGGGGGGCTACACCTTC.

This clone was picked up a small number of times. The rearrangement links TRBV30 to TRBJ2-1; 7 bases align to TRBD1. Unmatched junction bases numbered 14, after V lost 2 bases and J lost 7 bases. Germline CDR1 and CDR2: GTSNPN and SVGIG (reference sequence). The CDR3 is 16 residues long. CDR3 protein: CAWSQLGQVGVNEQFF. The CDR3, as DNA: TGTGCCTGGAGTCAACTCGGACAGGTTGGAGTAAATGAGCAGTTCTTC.

In its sample, this clone was seen a few times. The chain employs TRBV4-1 and TRBJ2-3; 12 bases are a match to TRBD2. The CDR3 totals 19 residues. Germline trimming cut 0 bases from V and 6 bases from J; bases unmatched to any gene: 13. CDR1 MGHRA and CDR2 YSYEKL come from the germline V gene. CDR3 coding DNA: TGCGCCAGCAGCCAAGAGGTCGCTAGCGGGGGGGCGTTGAGCGATACGCAGTATTTT. It is translated as CASSQEVASGGALSDTQYF.

The table lists this clone with a few counts. V and J are TRBV11-1 and TRBJ2-7, with D maybe TRBD1 (6 bases). Deletions cut 3 bases from V and 5 bases from J, with 14 bases between. Germline V gene data show CDR1 as SGHAT and CDR2 as FQDESV (reference sequence). The CDR3 runs 14 residues. The chain's CDR3 is CASSFRRGGHEQYF. The CDR3 nucleotides read TGTGCCAGCAGCTTTCGCAGGGGTGGCCACGAGCAGTACTTC. The variable domain in full, with the rest retrieved from reference TRBV11-1 and TRBJ2-7, is EAEVAQSPRYKITEKSQAVAFWCDPISGHATLYWYRQILGQGPELLVQFQDESVVDDSQLPKDRFSAERLKGVDSTLKIQPAELGDSAMYLCASSFRRGGHEQYFGPGTRLTVT.

This clone was detected a few times. This rearrangement joins TRBV2 to TRBJ1-5; D not resolved. This CDR3 comprises 15 residues. Germline CDR1 SNHLY, CDR2 FYNNEI. Trimming took 7 bases from V and 0 from J, leaving 13 bases between them. CDR3 region: CASKKDGHSNQPQHF. CDR3 in DNA: TGTGCCAGCAAGAAAGACGGCCATAGCAATCAGCCCCAGCATTTT.

V gene TRBV4-3 combines with J gene TRBJ1-5; D uncertain. V was cut by 2 bases and J by 10 bases, with 15 bases left in between. The CDR3 runs to 14 residues. Germline assignment: CDR1 LGHNA and CDR2 YSLEER. CDR3 loop: CASSQRTDLPPQHF. The DNA of the CDR3 is TGCGCCAGCAGCCAAAGGACGGACTTGCCTCCCCAGCATTTT.

This clone was seen more than once but under ten times. Other DNA sequences in this sample translate to the same CDR3. V is TRBV5-1 and J is TRBJ1-5; D is perhaps TRBD1 (6 bases). There are 15 residues in the CDR3. The germline gives CDR1 SGHRS, CDR2 YFSETQ. V gave up 0 bases and J gave up 3 bases, with 10 bases separating them. CDR3 sequence: CASSLAGDNNQPQHF. CDR3 sequence (DNA): TGCGCCAGCAGCTTGGCAGGGGACAACAATCAGCCCCAGCATTTT.

This clone was observed a handful of times. V and J are TRBV5-4 and TRBJ2-3; unclear D gene. There are 15 residues in the CDR3. Germline V lookup: CDR1 SGHNT, CDR2 YYREEE (reference sequence). Trimming took off 0 bases at V and 0 bases at J, with 8 bases between the two ends. The CDR3 reads CASSLGASSTDTQYF. The CDR3 bases are TGTGCCAGCAGCTTGGGGGCGAGTAGCACAGATACGCAGTATTTT.

This clone occurred a few times. This chain uses TRBV5-6 with TRBJ1-6, with a weak D call TRBD1 (6 bases). With 0 bases removed from V and 6 bases from J, the gap between germline ends came to 10 bases. Germline CDR1 and CDR2: SGHDT and YYEEEE. The CDR3 is 15 amino acids. The CDR3 coding sequence is TGTGCCAGCAGCTTGGATGGGGGGCTTAATTCACCCCTCCACTTT. Protein: CASSLDGGLNSPLHF.

Only a few counts were recorded for this clone. The chain joins TRBV18 to TRBJ2-2; TRBD2 aligns across 14 bases. In germline, CDR1 is KGHSH, CDR2 LQKENI. V lost 0 bases to trimming and J lost 5 bases; unmatched junction nucleotides: 5. The CDR3 runs to 18 residues. The chain's CDR3 is CASSPPGLAGALTGELFF. The CDR3 region has the DNA TGTGCCAGCTCACCACCGGGACTAGCGGGAGCCTTGACCGGGGAGCTGTTTTTT.

V is TRBV19 and J is TRBJ2-1, with 9 bases lining up with TRBD2. Looked up from germline, CDR1 is LNHDA and CDR2 is SQIVND (reference sequence). This CDR3 has 13 amino acids. The trim removed 11 bases at V and 10 bases at J, leaving 12 bases unmatched. The CDR3 region has the DNA TGTGCCCTAGGCGGGGGGGCCAAGGGCGAGCAGTTCTTC. This translates into CALGGGAKGEQFF. Full variable domain (outside the CDR3, taken from reference TRBV19 and TRBJ2-1): DGGITQSPKYLFRKEGQNVTLSCEQNLNHDAMYWYRQDPGQGLRLIYYSQIVNDFQKGDIAEGYSVSREKKESFPLTVTSAQKNPTAFYLCALGGGAKGEQFFGPGTRLTVL.

This chain connects TRBV5-1 to TRBJ1-3; 11 nucleotides match TRBD1. The CDR3 has 18 amino acids. Trimming at V came to 4 bases and at J to 1 base, leaving 10 bases not matched to a gene. Germline assignment: CDR1 SGHRS and CDR2 YFSETQ. The CDR3 region is CASSPGMDRGLSGNTIYF. The CDR3 region has the DNA TGCGCCAGCAGCCCTGGAATGGACAGGGGGCTTTCTGGAAACACCATATATTTT. The full variable domain, in which reference TRBV5-1 and TRBJ1-3 provide the parts outside the CDR3, is KAGVTQTPRYLIKTRGQQVTLSCSPISGHRSVSWYQQTPGQGLQFLFEYFSETQRNKGNFPGRFSGRQFSNSRSEMNVSTLELGDSALYLCASSPGMDRGLSGNTIYFGEGSWLTVV.

This chain links TRBV2 with TRBJ1-5; 7 nucleotides line up with TRBD1. Germline loops: CDR1 SNHLY, CDR2 FYNNEI. Unmatched junction bases numbered 7, after V lost 4 bases and J lost 7 bases. The CDR3 runs to 14 residues. The CDR3 sequence: CASSGQGGGQPQHF. Here the CDR3 DNA reads TGTGCCAGCAGTGGACAGGGAGGAGGACAGCCCCAGCATTTT.

CDR3 in amino acids: CASRMGVASSYNEQFF. The CDR3 coding sequence is TGCGCCAGCAGAATGGGGGTAGCAAGCTCCTACAATGAGCAGTTCTTC. This chain connects TRBV5-1 to TRBJ2-1, with D perhaps given as TRBD1 or TRBD2 (5 bases each). CDR1 is SGHRS and CDR2 is YFSETQ in the germline V gene. The CDR3 covers 16 residues. Trimming took 5 bases from V and 0 from J, leaving 15 bases between them.

This clone was picked up a small number of times. The genes are TRBV7-2 and TRBJ2-2; the D gene is possibly TRBD1 (6 bases). The CDR3 is 14 amino acids. The germline V gene encodes CDR1 SGHTA and CDR2 FQGNSA. Trimming shortened V by 5 bases and J by 6 bases, and 13 bases separated the two germline ends. The CDR3, as DNA: TGTGCCAGCAGCCGGCCCAGGGGAGCCGGGGAGCTGTTTTTT. This sequence encodes CASSRPRGAGELFF.

The table lists this clone with a few counts. This sample also contains other DNA sequences that code for the same CDR3. The chain's CDR3 is CAISDPGRTGRLPYF. CDR3 coding DNA: TGTGCCATCAGTGATCCGGGTCGGACGGGGAGGCTTCCGTACTTC. The chain combines TRBV10-3 with TRBJ2-5; D is possibly TRBD2 (6 bases). The CDR3 is made up of 15 amino acids. V was clipped by 3 bases and J by 13 bases, with 24 bases between them. Germline V gives CDR1 ENHRY, CDR2 SYGVKD.

The CDR3 region has the DNA TGTGCCAGCAGCGCTGGTGTCGACTTACCCTACAATGAGCAGTTCTTC. It is translated as CASSAGVDLPYNEQFF. The chain combines TRBV9 with TRBJ2-1, with D uncertain. The CDR3 covers 16 residues. In germline, CDR1 is SGDLS, CDR2 YYNGEE. V was clipped by 3 bases and J by 2 bases, with 15 bases between them.

This clone turned up a few times. V usage is TRBV5-5 and J usage is TRBJ2-5, with 9 bases lining up with TRBD1. This CDR3 has 14 residues. Losses at the gene ends were 2 bases for V and 6 bases for J; bases not matched to a gene: 5. Germline assignment: CDR1 SGHKS and CDR2 YYEKEE (reference sequence). CDR3 in DNA: TGTGCCAGCAGCTTAGGGACAGGGATACAGACCCAGTACTTC. Amino acids: CASSLGTGIQTQYF. Supplemented by reference TRBV5-5 and TRBJ2-5, the full variable domain reads DAGVTQSPTHLIKTRGQQVTLRCSPISGHKSVSWYQQVLGQGPQFIFQYYEKEERGRGNFPDRFSARQFPNYSSELNVNALLLGDSALYLCASSLGTGIQTQYFGPGTRLLVL.

In its sample, this clone was seen many times. The genes are TRBV4-2 and TRBJ2-6; D gene unclear. Trimming shortened V by 5 bases and J by 3 bases, and 5 bases separated the two germline ends. The CDR3 sequence is 13 residues long. Germline V gene sequence: CDR1 LGHNA, CDR2 YNFKEQ. The CDR3 is CASSLVGANVLTF. The CDR3 nucleotides are TGTGCCAGCAGCTTAGTTGGGGCCAACGTCCTGACTTTC.

The CDR3 DNA is TGTGCCAGCAGCTTGGATAGGACAGGGTCCGAGTTCTTC. Its protein is CASSLDRTGSEFF. The V call is TRBV5-6, the J call TRBJ2-1; TRBD1 matches at 8 bases. The V segment lost 0 bases and the J segment 14 bases; nucleotides outside the gene matches: 7. The CDR3 consists of 13 residues. The germline V gene encodes CDR1 SGHDT and CDR2 YYEEEE.

V is TRBV19 and J is TRBJ2-4; TRBD1 aligns across 7 bases. The CDR3 length is 17 residues. CDR1 is LNHDA, CDR2 SQIVND, per germline (reference sequence). J lost 2 bases, V lost 3 bases, and 10 bases had no gene match. CDR3 residues: CASSIWVRGRTKNIQYF. CDR3 DNA sequence: TGTGCCAGTAGTATCTGGGTTAGGGGGCGTACCAAAAACATTCAGTACTTC.

The chain is built from TRBV30 and TRBJ1-1; D not certain. V shed 7 bases and J shed 8 bases, with 17 bases lying between them. The germline gives CDR1 GTSNPN, CDR2 SVGIG (reference sequence). The CDR3 is made up of 12 amino acids. The CDR3 loop reads CASSEGTWEAFF. CDR3 nucleotide sequence: TGTGCCTCGTCGGAGGGCACCTGGGAAGCTTTCTTT.

The V and J genes are TRBV7-2 and TRBJ2-5; the D is unclear. Germline CDR1 reads SGHTA; CDR2 reads FQGNSA. Between the trimmed V and J ends, which lost 5 bases and 8 bases, there was a span of 21 bases. This CDR3 spans 15 amino acids. CDR3 bases: TGTGCCAGCAGCACTATCCGGGCCCCAGTGGGAACCCAGTACTTC. This sequence encodes CASSTIRAPVGTQYF.